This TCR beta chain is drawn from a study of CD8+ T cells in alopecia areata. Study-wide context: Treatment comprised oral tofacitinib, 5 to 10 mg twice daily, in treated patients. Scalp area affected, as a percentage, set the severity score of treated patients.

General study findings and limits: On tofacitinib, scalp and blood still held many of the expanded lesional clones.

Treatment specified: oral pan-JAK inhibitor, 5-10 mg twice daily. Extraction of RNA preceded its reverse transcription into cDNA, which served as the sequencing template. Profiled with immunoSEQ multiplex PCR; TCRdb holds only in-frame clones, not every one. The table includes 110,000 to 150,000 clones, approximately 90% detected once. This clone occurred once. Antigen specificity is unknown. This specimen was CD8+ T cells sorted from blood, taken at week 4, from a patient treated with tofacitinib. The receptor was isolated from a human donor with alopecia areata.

The CDR3 DNA is TGTGCCGTCTCAGCTCGGGGGATCACAGATACGCAGTATTTT. It specifies CAVSARGITDTQYF. The chain couples TRBV2 to TRBJ2-3; D perhaps matches TRBD2 (6 bases). Germline CDR1 is SNHLY and CDR2 is FYNNEI. V lost 11 bases, J lost 2 bases, and 17 bases lay in between. The CDR3 extends over 14 amino acids.